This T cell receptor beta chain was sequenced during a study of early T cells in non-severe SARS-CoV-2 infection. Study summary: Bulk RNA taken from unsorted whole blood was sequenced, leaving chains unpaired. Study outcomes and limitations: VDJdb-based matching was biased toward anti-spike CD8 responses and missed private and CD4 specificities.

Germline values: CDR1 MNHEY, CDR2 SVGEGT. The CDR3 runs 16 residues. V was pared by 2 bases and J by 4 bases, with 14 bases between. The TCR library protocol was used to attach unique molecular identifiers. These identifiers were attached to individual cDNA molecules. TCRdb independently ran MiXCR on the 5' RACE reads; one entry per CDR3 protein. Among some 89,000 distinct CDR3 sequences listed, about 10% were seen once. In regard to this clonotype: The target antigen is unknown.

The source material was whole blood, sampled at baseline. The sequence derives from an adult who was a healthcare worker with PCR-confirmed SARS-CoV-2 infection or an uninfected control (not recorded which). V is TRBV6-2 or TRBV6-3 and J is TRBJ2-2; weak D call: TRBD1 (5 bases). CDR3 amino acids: CASSYVGRDVTGELFF. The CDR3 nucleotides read TGTGCCAGCAGTTACGTCGGCAGGGATGTCACCGGGGAGCTGTTTTTT.